This T cell receptor (beta chain) was captured in a study of cytomegalovirus exposure and HLA in healthy donors. Germline lookup yields CDR1 SGHRS and CDR2 YFSETQ. This CDR3 contains 15 residues. Unmatched junction bases numbered 8, after V lost 4 bases and J lost 9 bases. Primers for the PCR totalled 60 Vbeta and 13 Jbeta. Authors' data handling: The authors later counted 65 million to 90 million unique TCR beta chains, approximately 10 million of them shared. The protocol was immunoSEQ multiplex PCR, while the TCRdb copy is restricted to in-frame clones and leaves out a portion. D and trimming come from the DNA, and the V and J calls and clone size come from that table. The data show about 120,000 clones, about three fifths seen once.

The clonotype was recovered from a woman in her thirties or forties in good health and CMV-seropositive. Sequencing was performed on PBMCs. The genes are TRBV5-1 and TRBJ2-1, with 12 bases fitting TRBD2. The CDR3 DNA sequence: TGCGCCAGCAGCACCGGACTAGCGGGAAATACTGAGCAGTTCTTC. Translation gives CASSTGLAGNTEQFF.